These 10 T cell receptor beta chains share one sample of origin, sequenced in a study of spatial heterogeneity in lung cancer. In TCRdb, the 5' RACE reads were re-called with MiXCR into one record per CDR3 protein. The sample includes tens of thousands of distinct CDR3 sequences, around 7% of them seen just once. The time point here: sample taken at primary tumor resection. This specimen was PBMCs, taken at surgery. These receptors originate from a male donor with early-stage non-small cell lung cancer.

The table lists this clonotype with many counts. The V and J genes are TRBV10-3 and TRBJ1-1; D is unclear. The V gene's germline CDR1 is ENHRY and CDR2 SYGVKD. Trimming stripped 0 bases from V and 0 bases from J, with 8 bases between. The CDR3 spans 15 residues. The CDR3 coding sequence is TGTGCCATCAGTGAGTCGAGGAACTTGAACACTGAAGCTTTCTTT. Translating it yields CAISESRNLNTEAFF.

This clonotype has at least ten counts. The J gene is TRBJ1-6, the V gene TRBV12-3 or TRBV12-4; TRBD1 is a possible D gene (5 bases). Deletions cut 6 bases from V and 9 bases from J, with 9 bases between. The CDR3 runs to 12 residues. The chain's CDR3 is CASSLGTSPLHF. In nucleotides, the CDR3 is TGTGCCAGCAGCCTTGGGACTTCACCCCTCCACTTT.

This clonotype was seen ten or more times. The rearrangement joins TRBV7-9 to TRBJ2-3, with unresolved D. In germline, CDR1 is SEHNR, CDR2 FQNEAQ (reference sequence). Trimming cost V 5 bases and J 4 bases, with 10 bases left between them. The CDR3 extends over 13 amino acids. CDR3 in amino acids: CASSPRTADTQYF. The CDR3, as DNA: TGTGCCAGCAGCCCCAGGACGGCAGATACGCAGTATTTT.

This clonotype was counted ten times or more. The chain is built from TRBV5-6 and TRBJ2-1; D ambiguous. This CDR3 contains 12 residues. V lost 1 base and J 8 bases, leaving 7 bases between the germline ends. CDR1 and CDR2 from the germline V gene are SGHDT and YYEEEE. The CDR3 sequence is CASSLIWDEQFF. In DNA, the CDR3 is TGTGCCAGCAGCTTGATTTGGGATGAGCAGTTCTTC.

The chain is built from TRBV5-6 and TRBJ2-1, with 9 positions matching TRBD2. The germline V gene has CDR1 SGHDT and CDR2 YYEEEE. V was clipped by 1 base and J by 3 bases; unmatched bases: 5. The CDR3 spans 16 residues. Here the CDR3 DNA reads TGTGCCAGCAGCTTGAGGCTAGCGGGGCGCTACAATGAGCAGTTCTTC. It encodes CASSLRLAGRYNEQFF.

There are many counts of this clonotype. The CDR3 DNA reads as TGTGCCAGCAACCTCAATCCACAGTACTTC. Translated, it gives CASNLNPQYF. This chain uses TRBV28 with TRBJ2-5, with no clear D. CDR3 length: 10 amino acids. CDR1 and CDR2 (germline): MDHEN, SYDVKM. V lost 7 bases and J lost 11, with 11 bases in between.

In its sample, this clonotype ranks as medium-sized (0.01 to 0.1%). The V call is TRBV30, the J call TRBJ1-1, with 10 bases that match TRBD1. Germline CDR1 is GTSNPN and CDR2 is SVGIG (reference sequence). This CDR3 is built from 15 residues. After removal of 3 bases from V and 4 bases from J, the junction contained 8 bases not matched to a gene. The CDR3 loop is CAWRNERTGGTEAFF. In DNA, the CDR3 is TGTGCCTGGAGAAATGAAAGGACAGGGGGCACTGAAGCTTTCTTT.

This clonotype was seen at least ten times. This rearrangement joins TRBV7-2 to TRBJ2-3; no clear D gene. The length of the CDR3 is 15 residues. The germline V and J ends were trimmed by 2 bases and 6 bases, with 15 bases remaining between them. Germline loops: CDR1 SGHTA, CDR2 FQGNSA. Here the CDR3 reads CASSLSGQGIDTQYF. The CDR3 coding sequence is TGTGCCAGCAGCTTATCGGGTCAAGGGATTGATACGCAGTATTTT.

There are many counts of this clonotype. The chain uses TRBV28 and TRBJ1-4; possibly TRBD1 for D (5 bases). This CDR3 is built from 15 residues. Germline V gives CDR1 MDHEN, CDR2 SYDVKM. Deletions cut 2 bases from V and 2 bases from J, with 9 bases between. CDR3 bases: TGTGCCAGCAGTTTAGTCCGGGACACTAATGAAAAACTGTTTTTT. Amino acid sequence: CASSLVRDTNEKLFF.

This clonotype was seen once. CDR3 nucleotides: TGTGCCAGTAGTATAACCCCCGGCACTGAAGCTTTCTTT. This codes for CASSITPGTEAFF. The gene calls are TRBV19 and TRBJ1-1, with D unresolved. CDR3 length: 13 residues. From germline, CDR1 is LNHDA and CDR2 SQIVND (reference sequence). With 2 bases removed from V and 4 bases from J, the gap between germline ends came to 8 bases.